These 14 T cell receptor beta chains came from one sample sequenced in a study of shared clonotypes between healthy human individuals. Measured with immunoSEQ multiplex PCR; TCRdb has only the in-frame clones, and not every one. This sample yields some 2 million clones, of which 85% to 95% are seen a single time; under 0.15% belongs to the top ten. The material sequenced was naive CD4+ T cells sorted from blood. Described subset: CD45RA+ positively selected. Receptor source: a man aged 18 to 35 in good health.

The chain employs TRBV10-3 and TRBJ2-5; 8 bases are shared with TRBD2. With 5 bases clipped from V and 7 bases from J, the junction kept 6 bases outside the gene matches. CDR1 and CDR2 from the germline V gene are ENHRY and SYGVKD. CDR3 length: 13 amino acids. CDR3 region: CAISTGGEGTQYF. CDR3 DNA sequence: TGTGCCATCAGTACGGGGGGGGAAGGGACCCAGTACTTC.

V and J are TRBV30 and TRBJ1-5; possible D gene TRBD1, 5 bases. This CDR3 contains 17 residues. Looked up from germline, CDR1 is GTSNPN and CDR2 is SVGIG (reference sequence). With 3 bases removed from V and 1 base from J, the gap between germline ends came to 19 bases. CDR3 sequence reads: CAWSTSGLRGSNQPQHF. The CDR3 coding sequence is TGTGCCTGGAGCACCTCGGGGTTGAGGGGCAGCAATCAGCCCCAGCATTTT.

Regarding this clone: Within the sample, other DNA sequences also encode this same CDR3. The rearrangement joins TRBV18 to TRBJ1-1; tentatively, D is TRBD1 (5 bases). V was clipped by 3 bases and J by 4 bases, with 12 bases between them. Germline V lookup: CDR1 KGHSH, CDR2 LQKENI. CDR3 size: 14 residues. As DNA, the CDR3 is TGTGCCAGCTCACCCCCCCCAGGGATCACTGAAGCTTTCTTT. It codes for CASSPPPGITEAFF.

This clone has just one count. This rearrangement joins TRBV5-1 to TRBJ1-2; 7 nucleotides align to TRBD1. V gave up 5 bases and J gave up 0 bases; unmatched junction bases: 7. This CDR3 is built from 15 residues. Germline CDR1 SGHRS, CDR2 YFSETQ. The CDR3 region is CASRRGTAPNYGYTF. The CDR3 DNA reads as TGCGCCAGCAGGCGTGGGACAGCCCCTAACTATGGCTACACCTTC.

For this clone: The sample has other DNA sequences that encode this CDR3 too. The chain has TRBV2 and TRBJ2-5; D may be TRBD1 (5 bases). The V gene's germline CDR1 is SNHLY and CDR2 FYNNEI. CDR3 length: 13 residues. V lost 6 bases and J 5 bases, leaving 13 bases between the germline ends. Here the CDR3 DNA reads TGTGCCAGCAGCCTCCAGGGCCCGGAGACCCAGTACTTC. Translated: CASSLQGPETQYF.

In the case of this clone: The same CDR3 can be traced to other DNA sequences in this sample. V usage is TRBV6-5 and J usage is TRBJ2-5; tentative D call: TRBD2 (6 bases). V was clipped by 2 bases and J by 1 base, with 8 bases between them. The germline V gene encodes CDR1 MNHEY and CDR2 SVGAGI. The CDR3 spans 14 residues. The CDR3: CASSYGTLQETQYF. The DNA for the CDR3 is TGTGCCAGCAGTTACGGGACTCTCCAAGAGACCCAGTACTTC.

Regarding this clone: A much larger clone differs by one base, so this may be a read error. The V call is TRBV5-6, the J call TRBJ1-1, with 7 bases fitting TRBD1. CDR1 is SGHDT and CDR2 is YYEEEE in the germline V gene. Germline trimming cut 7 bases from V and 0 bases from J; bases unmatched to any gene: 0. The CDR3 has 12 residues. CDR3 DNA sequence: TGTGCCAGCGGGACAGTGAACACTGAAGCTTTCTTT. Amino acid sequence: CASGTVNTEAFF.

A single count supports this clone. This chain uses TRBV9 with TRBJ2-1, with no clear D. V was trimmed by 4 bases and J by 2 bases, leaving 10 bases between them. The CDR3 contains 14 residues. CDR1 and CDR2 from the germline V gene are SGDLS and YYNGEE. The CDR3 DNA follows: TGTGCCAGCAGCTTTAGTTCAACCTACAATGAGCAGTTCTTC. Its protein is CASSFSSTYNEQFF.

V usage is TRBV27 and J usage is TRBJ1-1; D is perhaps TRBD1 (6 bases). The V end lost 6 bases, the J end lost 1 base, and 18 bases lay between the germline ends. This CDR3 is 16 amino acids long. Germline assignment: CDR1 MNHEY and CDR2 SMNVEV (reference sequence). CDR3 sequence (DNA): TGTGCCAGCAGCCGAGGGGGGGCCATGAGGAACACTGAAGCTTTCTTT. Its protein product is CASSRGGAMRNTEAFF.

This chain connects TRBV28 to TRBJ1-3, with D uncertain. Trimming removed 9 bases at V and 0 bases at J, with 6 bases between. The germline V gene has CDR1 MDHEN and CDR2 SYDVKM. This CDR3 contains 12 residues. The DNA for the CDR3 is TGTGCCAGTAGAAGCTCTGGAAACACCATATATTTT. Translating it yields CASRSSGNTIYF.

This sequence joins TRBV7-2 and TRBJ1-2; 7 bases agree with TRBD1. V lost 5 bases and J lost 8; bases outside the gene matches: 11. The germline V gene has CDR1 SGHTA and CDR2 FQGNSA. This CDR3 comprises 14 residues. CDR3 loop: CASSEVTGVFGYTF. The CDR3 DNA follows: TGTGCCAGCAGCGAGGTCACAGGGGTATTCGGCTACACCTTC.

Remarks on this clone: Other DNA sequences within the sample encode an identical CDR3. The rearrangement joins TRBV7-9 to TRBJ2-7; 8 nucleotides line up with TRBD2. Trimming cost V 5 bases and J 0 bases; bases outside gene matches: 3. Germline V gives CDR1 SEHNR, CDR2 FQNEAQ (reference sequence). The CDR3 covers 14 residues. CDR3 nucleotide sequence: TGTGCCAGCAGCCTACTAGCGGACTCCTACGAGCAGTACTTC. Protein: CASSLLADSYEQYF.

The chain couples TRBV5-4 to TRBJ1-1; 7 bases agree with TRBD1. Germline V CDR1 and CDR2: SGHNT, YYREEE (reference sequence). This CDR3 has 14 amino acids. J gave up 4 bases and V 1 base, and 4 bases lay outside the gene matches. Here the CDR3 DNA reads TGTGCCAGCAGCTTGTACGCAGGGGGCACTGAAGCTTTCTTT. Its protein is CASSLYAGGTEAFF. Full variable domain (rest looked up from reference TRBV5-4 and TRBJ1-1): ETGVTQSPTHLIKTRGQQVTLRCSSQSGHNTVSWYQQALGQGPQFIFQYYREEENGRGNFPPRFSGLQFPNYSSELNVNALELDDSALYLCASSLYAGGTEAFFGQGTRLTVV.

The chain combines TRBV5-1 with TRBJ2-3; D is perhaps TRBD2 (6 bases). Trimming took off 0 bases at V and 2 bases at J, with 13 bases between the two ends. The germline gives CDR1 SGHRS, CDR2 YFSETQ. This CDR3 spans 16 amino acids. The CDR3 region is CASSLAASAYTDTQYF. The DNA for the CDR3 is TGCGCCAGCAGCTTGGCGGCTAGCGCTTACACAGATACGCAGTATTTT. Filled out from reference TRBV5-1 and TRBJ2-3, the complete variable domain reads KAGVTQTPRYLIKTRGQQVTLSCSPISGHRSVSWYQQTPGQGLQFLFEYFSETQRNKGNFPGRFSGRQFSNSRSEMNVSTLELGDSALYLCASSLAASAYTDTQYFGPGTRLTVL.